The entry below describes one T cell receptor beta chain. Its specificity is unknown. The data belong to a study of cytomegalovirus exposure and HLA in healthy donors. Background on the study: Genetic ancestry analysis placed around four fifths of the approximately 400 donors that were genotyped in the Caucasian-associated cluster. Study-wide findings and caveats: It was shown in a later analysis that HLA-associated TCR beta chains were more clonally expanded than other, equally common chains. Evidence from a later analysis indicated that most CMV-associated TCR beta chains looked HLA-restricted. Follow-up analysis seemed to connect common viral pathogens with several of the most significant clusters identified.

In the PCR, 60 Vbeta and 13 Jbeta primers were used. The protocol was immunoSEQ multiplex PCR, while the TCRdb copy is restricted to in-frame clones and leaves out a portion. This table lists around 64,000 clones. Germline values: CDR1 SQVTM, CDR2 ANQGSEA. Trimming at V came to 7 bases and at J to 4 bases, leaving 7 bases not matched to a gene. The CDR3 totals 13 residues. The chain uses TRBV29-1 and TRBJ1-3, with 7 nucleotides matching TRBD1. The specimen sequenced was PBMCs. The TCR was taken from a female donor in good health and CMV-seropositive. CDR3 coding DNA: TGCAGCGCCGGGGACAGTGGGGGAAACACCATATATTTT. This sequence encodes CSAGDSGGNTIYF.